Presented here are 21 T cell receptor beta chains from one specimen sequenced in a study of CD8+CD57+ T cells in acquired aplastic anemia. Genomic DNA, the template, was used for profiling of the TCR beta VDJ and CDR3. A single record per CDR3 protein comes from TCRdb applying MiXCR to the reads. Of roughly 300,000 distinct CDR3 sequences in the sample, 45% to 70% were seen once. Input material: sorted CD4+, CD8+, or CD8+CD57+ T cells (not recorded which) from PBMCs. These receptors originate from a human donor with severe aplastic anemia or a healthy control (not recorded which).

This clonotype was seen only a few times. The chain joins TRBV10-2 to TRBJ1-1, with D possibly TRBD1 on 6 matching bases. The CDR3 runs 13 residues. V was shortened by 11 bases and J by 0 bases, with 13 bases between the two germline ends. Germline CDR1 is WSHSY and CDR2 is SAAADI. This CDR3 reads CACNQGMNTEAFF. CDR3 in DNA: TGCGCCTGCAATCAGGGGATGAACACTGAAGCTTTCTTT.

The V gene is TRBV6-5, the J gene TRBJ1-5; D uncertain. Trimming left V 8 bases short and J 9 bases short, with 17 bases between. Germline-derived CDR1 and CDR2 are MNHEY and SVGAGI. This CDR3 comprises 13 residues. CDR3 bases: TGTGCCAGCGGGGAAACGGTGAATAGGCCCCAGCATTTT. Translated, it gives CASGETVNRPQHF.

This clonotype was recorded at least ten times. The CDR3 sequence: CAISESRWTQPQHF. The CDR3 nucleotides read TGTGCCATCAGTGAGTCGAGGTGGACCCAGCCCCAGCATTTT. This rearrangement joins TRBV10-3 to TRBJ1-5; no reliable D call. V was clipped by 0 bases and J by 7 bases, with 10 bases between them. Germline CDR1 and CDR2: ENHRY and SYGVKD. This CDR3 is built from 14 residues.

This clonotype turned up a few times. V is TRBV2 and J is TRBJ2-5, with TRBD2 identical over 12 bases. After removal of 7 bases from V and 4 bases from J, the junction contained 4 bases not matched to a gene. The CDR3 is 14 amino acids. Germline CDR1 SNHLY, CDR2 FYNNEI. In DNA form, the CDR3 reads TGTGCCAGCAAGGAGACTAGCGGGGGAGAGACCCAGTACTTC. Protein: CASKETSGGETQYF.

V usage is TRBV20-1 and J usage is TRBJ1-2, with 7 bases lining up with TRBD1. The CDR3 spans 12 residues. Germline V lookup: CDR1 DFQATT, CDR2 SNEGSKA (reference sequence). J was trimmed by 8 bases and V by 3 bases; bases with no gene match: 6. The CDR3 sequence is CSARQGGGGYTF. In nucleotides, the CDR3 is TGCAGTGCTAGGCAAGGGGGCGGGGGCTACACCTTC.

The rearrangement uses TRBV5-1 and TRBJ2-7, with 7 bases lining up with TRBD2. CDR3 length: 15 amino acids. The J segment lost 3 bases and the V segment lost 2 bases, leaving 8 bases of the junction unmatched. The V gene's germline CDR1 is SGHRS and CDR2 YFSETQ. The CDR3 is CASSLVSAGDYEQYF. Written as DNA, the CDR3 is TGCGCCAGCAGCTTAGTGTCGGCGGGGGACTACGAGCAGTACTTC. Combining the CDR3 with reference TRBV5-1 and TRBJ2-7 gives the whole variable domain KAGVTQTPRYLIKTRGQQVTLSCSPISGHRSVSWYQQTPGQGLQFLFEYFSETQRNKGNFPGRFSGRQFSNSRSEMNVSTLELGDSALYLCASSLVSAGDYEQYFGPGTRLTVT.

The chain is built from TRBV10-3 and TRBJ2-1; 7 positions agree with TRBD2. The germline gives CDR1 ENHRY, CDR2 SYGVKD. V shed 2 bases and J 3 bases; nucleotides not matched to a gene: 4. The CDR3 consists of 15 residues. The CDR3: CAISEPREDYNEQFF. In DNA, the CDR3 is TGTGCCATCAGTGAGCCACGGGAGGACTACAATGAGCAGTTCTTC.

The CDR3 nucleotides are TGTGCCAGCAGCCAAGCCGAAGTCACTGAAGCTTTCTTT. Translating gives CASSQAEVTEAFF. J is TRBJ1-1 and V is TRBV3-1; D is ambiguous. Germline loops: CDR1 LGHDT, CDR2 YNNKEL (reference sequence). The length of the CDR3 is 13 residues. The ends were cut back, 1 base at V and 4 bases at J, with 7 bases in the middle.

This clonotype has just a few counts. The CDR3 is CASSGGLAHSTGELFF. CDR3 nucleotides: TGTGCCAGCAGCGGTGGACTAGCGCATTCCACCGGGGAGCTGTTTTTT. The chain combines TRBV9 with TRBJ2-2; 9 bases agree with TRBD2. This CDR3 spans 16 amino acids. The V gene's germline CDR1 is SGDLS and CDR2 YYNGEE. V trimming: 3 bases; J trimming: 4 bases; junction bases outside the gene matches: 7.

This chain joins TRBV20-1 and TRBJ1-1, with D possibly matching TRBD1 (5 bases). Germline-derived CDR1 and CDR2 are DFQATT and SNEGSKA (reference sequence). Trimming took 2 bases from V and 1 from J, leaving 8 bases between them. This CDR3 region has 13 residues. Here the CDR3 reads CSARPGTNTEAFF. In DNA form, the CDR3 reads TGCAGTGCTAGACCTGGGACGAACACTGAAGCTTTCTTT.

This clonotype was recorded many times. The chain carries TRBV7-9 and TRBJ2-7; D may be TRBD1 (6 bases). Germline CDR1 reads SEHNR; CDR2 reads FQNEAQ (reference sequence). V was cut by 5 bases and J by 9 bases, with 17 bases left in between. The CDR3 has 13 residues. This chain's CDR3 is CASSPGQYQGQYF. CDR3 nucleotides: TGTGCCAGCAGCCCCGGACAGTATCAGGGGCAGTACTTC.

The chain employs TRBV19 and TRBJ2-7; the D is unclear. CDR3 size: 14 residues. V dropped 5 bases and J dropped 3 bases, with 14 bases sitting between them. CDR1 is LNHDA and CDR2 is SQIVND in the germline V gene (reference sequence). CDR3 nucleotides: TGTGCCAGTAGTCCCAGATGGGAAGGCTACGAGCAGTACTTC. Translation: CASSPRWEGYEQYF.

J is TRBJ1-5 and V is TRBV12-3 or TRBV12-4; D uncertain. The CDR3 consists of 13 residues. The V and J ends lost 7 bases and 0 bases respectively, with 7 bases between them. CDR3 DNA: TGTGCCAGCACGCCTCGTAGCAATCAGCCCCAGCATTTT. Its protein product is CASTPRSNQPQHF.

This clonotype was counted ten times or more. The rearrangement uses TRBV6-4 and TRBJ2-7; tentative D call: TRBD1 (6 bases). The germline gives CDR1 MRHNA, CDR2 SNTAGT. This CDR3 is built from 15 residues. For the CDR3, the DNA is TGTGTCCGGACAGCGTCTAACATACCTCCCTACGAGCAGTACTTC. Translation: CVRTASNIPPYEQYF.

This clonotype was recorded at least ten times. The chain couples TRBV19 to TRBJ2-7, with 11 nucleotides matching TRBD2. In germline, CDR1 is LNHDA, CDR2 SQIVND (reference sequence). V lost 8 bases and J lost 2; bases outside the gene matches: 5. The length of the CDR3 is 14 residues. The CDR3 sequence: CASSIAGGPYEQYF. The CDR3 DNA sequence: TGTGCCAGTTCCATAGCGGGGGGGCCCTACGAGCAGTACTTC. Filled out from reference TRBV19 and TRBJ2-7, the complete variable domain reads DGGITQSPKYLFRKEGQNVTLSCEQNLNHDAMYWYRQDPGQGLRLIYYSQIVNDFQKGDIAEGYSVSREKKESFPLTVTSAQKNPTAFYLCASSIAGGPYEQYFGPGTRLTVT.

In this sample, this clonotype turned up many times. CDR3 coding DNA: TGTGCCACCAGTGATCCCCGAGGGACAAGGGGCTACACCTTC. Translation gives CATSDPRGTRGYTF. J is TRBJ1-2 and V is TRBV24-1, with TRBD1 as a possible D gene (6 bases). The germline V and J ends were trimmed by 3 bases and 8 bases, with 15 bases remaining between them. There are 14 residues in the CDR3. Looked up from germline, CDR1 is KGHDR and CDR2 is SFDVKD.

The chain employs TRBV7-8 and TRBJ1-5; no reliable D call. Trimming pared 0 bases from V and 8 bases from J, leaving 14 bases between. From germline, CDR1 is SGHVS and CDR2 FQNEAQ. The CDR3 covers 15 residues. The CDR3 DNA reads TGTGCCAGCAGCTTAGCGAGTATGGTAAGAGAGCCCCAGCATTTT. This gives the protein CASSLASMVREPQHF.

This clonotype was counted at least ten times. This rearrangement joins TRBV9 to TRBJ2-2; 9 bases match TRBD2. Germline-derived CDR1 and CDR2 are SGDLS and YYNGEE. The CDR3 extends over 15 amino acids. V lost 2 bases to trimming and J lost 3 bases; unmatched junction nucleotides: 2. CDR3 bases: TGTGCCAGCAGCGTGGGACTAGCTGACACCGGGGAGCTGTTTTTT. Its translation: CASSVGLADTGELFF.

This clonotype was seen only once. Likely a read error: the CDR3 ends without its conserved phenylalanine or tryptophan. The J gene is TRBJ1-2, the V gene TRBV9, with D tentatively TRBD1 (5 bases). The germline V gene encodes CDR1 SGDLS and CDR2 YYNGEE. With 2 bases removed from V and 8 bases from J, the gap between germline ends came to 16 bases. The length of the CDR3 is 14 residues. The CDR3 sequence is CASSVGGVEGGYTL. The DNA for the CDR3 is TGTGCCAGCAGCGTGGGAGGGGTAGAGGGAGGCTACACCCTC.

This clonotype has ten or more counts. This CDR3 reads CASSQGHLGTYEQYF. The CDR3 nucleotides are TGCGCCAGCAGCCAGGGACACTTGGGCACCTACGAGCAGTACTTC. The rearrangement uses TRBV5-1 and TRBJ2-7, with a tentative D call TRBD1 (6 bases). Germline V gene lookup returns CDR1 SGHRS and CDR2 YFSETQ. V lost 4 bases, J lost 2 bases, and 16 bases lay in between. The CDR3 contains 15 residues.

The chain joins TRBV24-1 to TRBJ2-1; D tentatively fits TRBD1 or TRBD2 (7 bases each). In germline, CDR1 is KGHDR, CDR2 SFDVKD. The CDR3 extends over 17 amino acids. V dropped 3 bases and J dropped 4 bases, with 18 bases sitting between them. This CDR3 reads CATSDRGGQIPYNEQFF. The CDR3, as DNA: TGTGCCACCAGTGATAGGGGGGGACAGATCCCTTACAATGAGCAGTTCTTC.